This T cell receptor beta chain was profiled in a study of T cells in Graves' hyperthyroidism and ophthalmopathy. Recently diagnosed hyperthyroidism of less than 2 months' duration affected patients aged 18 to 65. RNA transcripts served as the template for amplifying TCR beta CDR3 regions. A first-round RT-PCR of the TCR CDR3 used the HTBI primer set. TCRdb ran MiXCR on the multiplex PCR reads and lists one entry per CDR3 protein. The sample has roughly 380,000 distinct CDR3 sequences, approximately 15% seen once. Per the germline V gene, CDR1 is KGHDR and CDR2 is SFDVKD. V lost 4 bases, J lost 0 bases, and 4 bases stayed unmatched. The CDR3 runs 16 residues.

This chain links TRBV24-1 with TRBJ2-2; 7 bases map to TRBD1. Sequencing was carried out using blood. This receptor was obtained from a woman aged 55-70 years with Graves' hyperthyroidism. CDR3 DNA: TGTGCCACCAGTGACTCTACAGGGGCGAACACCGGGGAGCTGTTTTTT. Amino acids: CATSDSTGANTGELFF.